This TCR beta chain was identified during a study of OX40 agonist ivuxolimab in advanced cancers. Overall study context: Dose-escalation cases comprised hepatocellular carcinoma, melanoma, renal cell or head and neck cancer. Participants averaged approximately 61 years of age (range about 23 to 90) and were roughly 80% male. Three patients, one with hepatocellular carcinoma and two with cutaneous melanoma, achieved partial responses.

Sequenced by immunoSEQ multiplex PCR; TCRdb stores in-frame clones only, minus some. Of under 150,000 clones in the sample, approximately 90% were seen once. This CDR3 is built from 14 residues. CDR1 SEHNR and CDR2 FQNEAQ come from the germline V gene (reference sequence). The V segment lost 5 bases and the J segment 8 bases; nucleotides outside the gene matches: 2. The V and J genes are TRBV7-9 and TRBJ1-6; the match to TRBD1 covers 11 bases. The source is an adult with an advanced solid tumor such as melanoma, head and neck, liver or kidney cancer. The source material was CD4+ or CD8+ T cells sorted from blood, sampled in a trial of the OX40 agonist ivuxolimab. CDR3 in DNA: TGTGCCAGCAGCCGGGGACAGGGGGATTCACCCCTCCACTTT. Its protein is CASSRGQGDSPLHF. The full variable domain, its missing parts supplied by reference TRBV7-9 and TRBJ1-6, is DTGVSQNPRHKITKRGQNVTFRCDPISEHNRLYWYRQTLGQGPEFLTYFQNEAQLEKSRLLSDRFSAERPKGSFSTLEIQRTEQGDSAMYLCASSRGQGDSPLHFGNGTRLTVT.